The 25 T cell receptor beta chains given below trace back to one sample, sequenced in a study of spatial heterogeneity in lung cancer. Whole-study findings and limits: Tumoral mutation counts were tracked by counts of expanded intratumoral alpha and beta TCRs.

Time point of the sample: sample taken at primary tumor resection. For these receptors, no antigen is known. TCRdb called the 5' RACE reads again in MiXCR, with one record for every CDR3 protein. Here the sample spans about 7,000 distinct CDR3 sequences, 11% to 15% being singletons. Material: lung tumor tissue, obtained at surgery. The receptors were gathered from a female donor with early-stage non-small cell lung cancer.

This clonotype counts as medium-sized. As an off-target read in a library built for alpha chains, this beta chain has a frequency of little significance. The J gene is TRBJ2-5, the V gene TRBV4-2; 11 bases match TRBD1. With 2 bases clipped from V and 5 bases from J, the junction kept 7 bases outside the gene matches. Germline CDR1 reads LGHNA; CDR2 reads YNFKEQ. The CDR3 extends over 16 amino acids. CDR3 sequence (DNA): TGTGCCAGCAGCCAACTAGGACAGGGGGCTTGGGAGACCCAGTACTTC. It specifies CASSQLGQGAWETQYF.

As for this clonotype: The size of this beta chain means little, since it is a stray read in a library made for alpha chains. V gene TRBV19 combines with J gene TRBJ2-5; D is perhaps TRBD1 (5 bases). The V end was cut by 1 base, the J end by 7 bases, with 13 bases between. CDR3 length equals 14 residues. In germline, CDR1 is LNHDA, CDR2 SQIVND (reference sequence). The chain's CDR3 is CASSIAPGLGTQYF. The CDR3 bases are TGTGCCAGTAGTATAGCCCCAGGGCTAGGGACCCAGTACTTC. The full variable domain, in which reference TRBV19 and TRBJ2-5 provide the parts outside the CDR3, is DGGITQSPKYLFRKEGQNVTLSCEQNLNHDAMYWYRQDPGQGLRLIYYSQIVNDFQKGDIAEGYSVSREKKESFPLTVTSAQKNPTAFYLCASSIAPGLGTQYFGPGTRLLVL.

Relative to its sample, this clonotype is medium-sized (0.01 to 0.1%). This beta chain lies outside the target of a library built for alpha chains; its clone size means little. This sequence joins TRBV7-2 and TRBJ2-7; possible D gene TRBD1, 6 bases. Trimming shortened V by 11 bases and J by 3 bases, and 17 bases separated the two germline ends. Germline lookup yields CDR1 SGHTA and CDR2 FQGNSA. CDR3 length equals 13 residues. CDR3 sequence (DNA): TGTGCCGGCTCACAGGGCCCAAGCTACGAGCAGTACTTC. Protein: CAGSQGPSYEQYF.

This clonotype was seen ten or more times. A library prepared for alpha chains yielded this beta chain as an off-target read; its size is of little meaning. The rearrangement links TRBV20-1 to TRBJ2-5, with D unresolved. The CDR3 covers 11 residues. Germline lookup yields CDR1 DFQATT and CDR2 SNEGSKA (reference sequence). V was clipped by 5 bases and J by 5 bases, with 9 bases between them. The CDR3 DNA is TGCAGTGCTGAACTGGGGGAGACCCAGTACTTC. This encodes CSAELGETQYF.

This clonotype was counted many times. This beta chain slipped into a library made for alpha chains as a stray read, so its size is not meaningful. This rearrangement joins TRBV7-9 to TRBJ2-1; no firm D call. Trimming took off 5 bases at V and 3 bases at J, with 11 bases between the two ends. The CDR3 loop spans 14 amino acids. CDR1 SEHNR and CDR2 FQNEAQ come from the germline V gene (reference sequence). The chain's CDR3 is CASSPIGVYNEQFF. The CDR3 DNA reads as TGTGCCAGCAGCCCCATTGGGGTCTACAATGAGCAGTTCTTC.

This clonotype was picked up many times. A library prepared for alpha chains yielded this beta chain as an off-target read; its size is of little meaning. J is TRBJ2-7 and V is TRBV5-4; D is tentatively TRBD1 or TRBD2 (6 bases each). Germline lookup yields CDR1 SGHNT and CDR2 YYREEE (reference sequence). Deletions cut 4 bases from V and 9 bases from J, with 23 bases between. This CDR3 has 15 amino acids. As DNA, the CDR3 is TGTGCCAGCAGCAAAATTCACGGACAGACCGGGGGGCAGTACTTC. Translating gives CASSKIHGQTGGQYF.

By sample share, this clonotype is medium-sized (0.01 to 0.1%). This beta chain is an unintended read in a library built for alpha chains; its size means little. V is TRBV6-1 and J is TRBJ1-1, with D maybe TRBD1 (6 bases). Germline loops: CDR1 MNHNS, CDR2 SASEGT. This CDR3 is built from 16 residues. V was shortened by 4 bases and J by 0 bases, with 15 bases between the two germline ends. In DNA, the CDR3 is TGTGCCAGCAGTGCCCCGTGGGGGCGCATGAACACTGAAGCTTTCTTT. This codes for CASSAPWGRMNTEAFF.

This clonotype was recorded at least ten times. This beta chain slipped into a library made for alpha chains as a stray read, so its size is not meaningful. V is TRBV19 and J is TRBJ2-5; maybe TRBD2 (5 bases). The ends were cut back, 6 bases at V and 7 bases at J, with 9 bases in the middle. The CDR3 sequence is 11 residues long. The V gene's germline CDR1 is LNHDA and CDR2 SQIVND (reference sequence). In DNA, the CDR3 is TGTGCCAGTAGAGGGAGAAGGACCCAGTACTTC. Protein: CASRGRRTQYF.

Ten or more counts support this clonotype. This beta chain lies outside the target of a library built for alpha chains; its clone size means little. V is TRBV15 and J is TRBJ1-6; 7 nucleotides line up with TRBD1. The CDR3 has 14 residues. The trim removed 1 base at V and 10 bases at J, leaving 4 bases unmatched. Germline V gene sequence: CDR1 LNHNV, CDR2 YYDKDF (reference sequence). CDR3 DNA: TGTGCCACCAGCAGAGGACAGGGCGGCTCACCCCTCCACTTT. Its translation: CATSRGQGGSPLHF.

This clonotype was seen a few times. Because the library targeted alpha chains, this beta chain is an off-target read whose size means little. V is TRBV12-3 or TRBV12-4 and J is TRBJ1-2; 7 positions match TRBD1. The junction had 8 bases not matched to a gene; V was cut back by 3 bases and J by 13 bases. This CDR3 comprises 12 residues. The CDR3 DNA follows: TGTGCCAGCAGTTTGGTAGGGGGCAAAGGCACCTTC. The encoded protein is CASSLVGGKGTF.

Many counts were recorded for this clonotype. This beta chain is a stray sequence in a library constructed for alpha chains; its clone size is not meaningful. The chain recombines TRBV7-2 with TRBJ1-1; D ambiguous. V lost 1 base, J lost 2 bases, and 8 bases lay in between. CDR1 is SGHTA and CDR2 is FQGNSA in the germline V gene. The CDR3 consists of 14 residues. This CDR3 is CASSLGGTNTEAFF. The CDR3 DNA reads TGTGCCAGCAGCTTAGGAGGTACTAACACTGAAGCTTTCTTT.

This clonotype was detected ten times or more. This beta chain slipped into a library made for alpha chains as a stray read, so its size is not meaningful. The chain joins TRBV2 to TRBJ2-1; 11 bases line up with TRBD2. The CDR3 contains 17 residues. Germline V CDR1 and CDR2: SNHLY, FYNNEI. J was trimmed by 4 bases and V by 4 bases; bases with no gene match: 9. CDR3 sequence: CASSGPRLAGRYNEQFF. In DNA form, the CDR3 reads TGTGCCAGCAGTGGCCCCCGACTAGCGGGAAGATACAATGAGCAGTTCTTC.

This clonotype was detected many times. This beta chain came through as a stray read in a library set up for alpha chains, and its size says little. The V call is TRBV28, the J call TRBJ2-1, with 9 bases identical to TRBD2. The CDR3 contains 19 residues. J lost 6 bases, V lost 10 bases, and 25 bases had no gene match. Germline V lookup: CDR1 MDHEN, CDR2 SYDVKM. The CDR3 region is CAITRAGGPRVPHRNEQFF. The CDR3 region has the DNA TGTGCCATCACCCGAGCGGGGGGTCCTAGGGTACCACACCGCAATGAGCAGTTCTTC.

This clonotype was counted many times. Because this beta chain is a stray read in a library intended to capture alpha chains, its abundance should not be given much weight. This chain uses TRBV12-3 or TRBV12-4 with TRBJ2-6; tentatively, D is TRBD1 or TRBD2 (5 bases each). Trimming removed 3 bases from V and 0 bases from J, with 6 bases in between. The CDR3 consists of 15 residues. The CDR3 DNA sequence: TGTGCCAGCAGTTTGGGACGCTCTGGGGCCAACGTCCTGACTTTC. It codes for CASSLGRSGANVLTF.

Sample share makes this clonotype medium-sized (0.01 to 0.1%). This beta chain is an off-target read within a library intended for alpha chains, so its frequency means little. The CDR3 reads CASSPVGGARVYGYTF. CDR3 nucleotide sequence: TGTGCCAGCAGCCCCGTAGGGGGGGCAAGGGTCTATGGCTACACCTTC. The J gene is TRBJ1-2, the V gene TRBV7-9; possibly TRBD1 for D (6 bases). The germline V gene encodes CDR1 SEHNR and CDR2 FQNEAQ (reference sequence). The CDR3 has 16 residues. Trimming took off 5 bases at V and 4 bases at J, with 20 bases between the two ends.

This clonotype was counted at least ten times. This beta chain came through as a stray read in a library set up for alpha chains, and its size says little. This rearrangement joins TRBV4-1 to TRBJ2-1; 14 bases map to TRBD2. The CDR3 consists of 18 residues. Trimming cost V 4 bases and J 5 bases; bases outside gene matches: 10. Germline V gene lookup returns CDR1 MGHRA and CDR2 YSYEKL. The CDR3 is CASSRGLAGGRANNEQFF. The CDR3 DNA is TGCGCCAGCAGCCGAGGACTAGCGGGGGGCCGGGCCAACAATGAGCAGTTCTTC.

At least ten counts were recorded for this clonotype. With the library built for alpha chains, this beta chain is off target and its frequency is not meaningful. This chain links TRBV9 with TRBJ1-2; a possible D gene is TRBD1 (5 bases). The CDR3 extends over 15 amino acids. V lost 4 bases and J 6 bases, leaving 19 bases between the germline ends. Germline lookup yields CDR1 SGDLS and CDR2 YYNGEE. The CDR3 DNA sequence: TGTGCCAGCAGCTCCGGGACCATTGAGGCAGATGGCTACACCTTC. Amino acid sequence: CASSSGTIEADGYTF.

The sample holds many counts of this clonotype. The size of this beta chain means little, since it is a stray read in a library made for alpha chains. The V and J genes are TRBV20-1 and TRBJ1-3; maybe TRBD1 (5 bases). Trimming shortened V by 0 bases and J by 1 base, and 10 bases separated the two germline ends. The germline CDR1 and CDR2 sequences are DFQATT and SNEGSKA (reference sequence). The CDR3 has 15 amino acids. In DNA, the CDR3 is TGCAGTGCTAGAGATTTCCAGGGATCTGGAAACACCATATATTTT. Translated: CSARDFQGSGNTIYF.

In its sample, this clonotype ranks as medium-sized (0.01 to 0.1%). The library was prepared for alpha chains; this beta chain is a stray read, so its frequency means little. The chain has TRBV2 and TRBJ2-3; maybe TRBD2 (6 bases). Germline loops: CDR1 SNHLY, CDR2 FYNNEI. CDR3 length: 14 amino acids. Between the trimmed V and J ends, which lost 9 bases and 0 bases, there was a span of 13 bases. For the CDR3, the DNA is TGTGCCAGTCAGATAGCGGATAGCACAGATACGCAGTATTTT. It encodes CASQIADSTDTQYF.

This clonotype has a count of ten or more. The library was prepared for alpha chains; this beta chain is a stray read, so its frequency means little. V gene TRBV3-1 combines with J gene TRBJ2-5; 10 bases agree with TRBD1. CDR1 and CDR2 from the germline V gene are LGHDT and YNNKEL (reference sequence). The CDR3 is made up of 16 amino acids. The V and J ends lost 7 bases and 7 bases, in that order; junction bases with no gene match: 15. The chain's CDR3 is CASKQTGTGEAGTQYF. DNA of the CDR3: TGTGCCAGCAAACAAACCGGGACAGGGGAGGCAGGGACCCAGTACTTC.

This clonotype is deemed medium-sized (0.01 to 0.1%). This beta chain lies outside the target of a library built for alpha chains; its clone size means little. The chain employs TRBV20-1 and TRBJ2-7; D assignment may be TRBD1 or TRBD2 (5 bases each). CDR3 length: 13 residues. V was shortened by 3 bases and J by 0 bases, with 9 bases between the two germline ends. CDR1 is DFQATT, CDR2 SNEGSKA, per germline (reference sequence). In nucleotides, the CDR3 is TGCAGTGCTAGGGGACCTGGCTCCTACGAGCAGTACTTC. It codes for CSARGPGSYEQYF.

In regard to this clonotype: This beta chain was picked up by a library intended for alpha chains and is off target, so its count carries little meaning. The chain couples TRBV15 to TRBJ1-1; possible D gene TRBD1, 6 bases. V was clipped by 5 bases and J by 4 bases, with 11 bases between them. The CDR3 is 13 residues long. Germline V gives CDR1 LNHNV, CDR2 YYDKDF (reference sequence). The CDR3 region is CATSFTGTTEAFF. The DNA of the CDR3 is TGTGCCACCAGCTTTACAGGGACCACTGAAGCTTTCTTT.

Ten or more counts support this clonotype. For a library built for alpha chains, this beta chain is a stray read; little rests on its size. V and J are TRBV19 and TRBJ2-1; 10 nucleotides match TRBD2. V was pared by 5 bases and J by 4 bases, with 5 bases of the junction left unmatched. CDR1 is LNHDA, CDR2 SQIVND, per germline (reference sequence). This CDR3 comprises 15 residues. The CDR3 region has the DNA TGTGCCAGTAGTTCGTCTAGCGGGGGATACAATGAGCAGTTCTTC. It is translated as CASSSSSGGYNEQFF.

At least ten counts were recorded for this clonotype. Because the library targeted alpha chains, this beta chain is an off-target read whose size means little. This rearrangement joins TRBV12-3 or TRBV12-4 to TRBJ1-4; no clear D gene. The CDR3 sequence is 14 residues long. V was clipped by 3 bases and J by 10 bases, with 15 bases between them. The CDR3 reads CASSFWGISGKLFF. The CDR3 DNA sequence: TGTGCCAGCAGTTTCTGGGGTATTTCGGGAAAACTGTTTTTT.

This clonotype showed up many times. This beta chain was picked up by a library intended for alpha chains and is off target, so its count carries little meaning. This sequence joins TRBV28 and TRBJ1-1, with no clear D. Looked up from germline, CDR1 is MDHEN and CDR2 is SYDVKM. V was cut by 6 bases and J by 2 bases, with 10 bases left in between. This CDR3 has 13 residues. The CDR3 sequence: CASRDTGNTEAFF. The CDR3 DNA reads as TGTGCCAGCAGAGACACGGGAAACACTGAAGCTTTCTTT.